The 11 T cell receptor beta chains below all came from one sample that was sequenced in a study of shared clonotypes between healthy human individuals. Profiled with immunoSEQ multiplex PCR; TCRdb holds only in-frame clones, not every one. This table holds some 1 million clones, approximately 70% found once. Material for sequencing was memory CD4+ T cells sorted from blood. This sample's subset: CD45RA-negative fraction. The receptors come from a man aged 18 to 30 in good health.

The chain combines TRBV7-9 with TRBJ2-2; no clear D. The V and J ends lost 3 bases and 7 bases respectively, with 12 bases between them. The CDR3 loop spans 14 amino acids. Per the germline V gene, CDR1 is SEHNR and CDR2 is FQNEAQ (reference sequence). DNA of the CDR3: TGTGCCAGCAGCTTCGAGGTGCACGGCGGGGAGCTGTTTTTT. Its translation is CASSFEVHGGELFF.

CDR3: CASRRSSGDEETQYF. The CDR3 DNA follows: TGTGCCAGCAGACGGTCTAGCGGGGATGAAGAGACCCAGTACTTC. The chain employs TRBV4-2 and TRBJ2-5; 9 nucleotides line up with TRBD2. CDR3 size: 15 residues. V shed 6 bases and J 3 bases; nucleotides not matched to a gene: 8. The germline CDR1 and CDR2 sequences are LGHNA and YNFKEQ.

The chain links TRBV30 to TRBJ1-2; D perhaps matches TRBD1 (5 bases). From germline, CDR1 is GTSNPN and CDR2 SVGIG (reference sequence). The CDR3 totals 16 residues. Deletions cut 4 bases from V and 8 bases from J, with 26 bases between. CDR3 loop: CAWIRSGTTGTGGYTF. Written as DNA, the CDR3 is TGTGCCTGGATTAGATCGGGCACCACCGGGACCGGGGGCTACACCTTC.

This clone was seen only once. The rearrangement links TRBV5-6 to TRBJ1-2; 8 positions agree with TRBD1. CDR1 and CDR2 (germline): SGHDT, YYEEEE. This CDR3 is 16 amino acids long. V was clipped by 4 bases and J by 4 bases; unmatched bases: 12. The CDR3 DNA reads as TGTGCCAGCAGCCTCCCCCAGGGGGCGCTTCTCTATGGCTACACCTTC. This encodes CASSLPQGALLYGYTF.

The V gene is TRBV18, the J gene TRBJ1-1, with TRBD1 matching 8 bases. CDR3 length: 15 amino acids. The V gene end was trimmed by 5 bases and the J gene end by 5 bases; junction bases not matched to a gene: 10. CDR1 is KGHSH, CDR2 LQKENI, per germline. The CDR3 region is CASSSGQGWRTEAFF. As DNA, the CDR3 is TGTGCCAGCTCATCTGGACAGGGATGGCGGACTGAAGCTTTCTTT.

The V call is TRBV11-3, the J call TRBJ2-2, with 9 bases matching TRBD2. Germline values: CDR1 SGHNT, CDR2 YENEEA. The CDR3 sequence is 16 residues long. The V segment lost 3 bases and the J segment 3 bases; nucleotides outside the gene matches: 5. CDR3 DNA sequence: TGTGCCAGCAGCTTCTCAGCGGGAGGACACACCGGGGAGCTGTTTTTT. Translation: CASSFSAGGHTGELFF.

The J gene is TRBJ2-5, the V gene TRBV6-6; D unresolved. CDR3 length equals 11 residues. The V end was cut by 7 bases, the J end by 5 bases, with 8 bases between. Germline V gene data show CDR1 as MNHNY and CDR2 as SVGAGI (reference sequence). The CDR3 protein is CASTRKETQYF. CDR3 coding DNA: TGTGCCAGCACCCGGAAGGAGACCCAGTACTTC.

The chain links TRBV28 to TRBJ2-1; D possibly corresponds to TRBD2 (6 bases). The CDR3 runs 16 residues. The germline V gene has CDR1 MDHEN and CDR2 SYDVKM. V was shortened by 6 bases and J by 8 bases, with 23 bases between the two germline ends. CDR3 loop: CASRTMRRQREDEQFF. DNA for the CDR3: TGTGCCAGCAGAACCATGAGACGTCAGAGGGAGGATGAGCAGTTCTTC.

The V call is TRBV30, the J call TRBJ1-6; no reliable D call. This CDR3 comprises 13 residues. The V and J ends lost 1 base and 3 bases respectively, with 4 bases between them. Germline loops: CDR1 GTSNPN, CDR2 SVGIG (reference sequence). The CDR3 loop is CAWSEHYNSPLHF. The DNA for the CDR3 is TGTGCCTGGAGTGAGCACTATAATTCACCCCTCCACTTT.

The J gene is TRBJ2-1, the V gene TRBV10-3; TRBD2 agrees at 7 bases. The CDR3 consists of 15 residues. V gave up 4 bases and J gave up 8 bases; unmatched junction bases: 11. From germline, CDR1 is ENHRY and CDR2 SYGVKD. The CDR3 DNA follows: TGTGCCATCAGTGGGGCGGGAGTACAGAAGGATGAGCAGTTCTTC. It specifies CAISGAGVQKDEQFF.

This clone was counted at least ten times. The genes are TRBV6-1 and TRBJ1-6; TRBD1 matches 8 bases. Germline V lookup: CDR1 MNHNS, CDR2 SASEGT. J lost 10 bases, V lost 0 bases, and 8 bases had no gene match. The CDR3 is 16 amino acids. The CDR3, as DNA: TGTGCCAGCAGTGAAGCGCCAGGGGGCTCACGATCACCCCTCCACTTT. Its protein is CASSEAPGGSRSPLHF.